This entry lists 7 T cell receptor beta chains sequenced from one sample in a study of T cells in Graves' hyperthyroidism and ophthalmopathy. Regions amplified from RNA transcripts were the TCR beta CDR3 regions. The TCR CDR3 first-round RT-PCR relied on the HTBI primer set. Each CDR3 protein gets one entry after TCRdb re-called the multiplex PCR reads with MiXCR. The sample lists hundreds of thousands of distinct CDR3 sequences, about 20% occurring once. The specimen sequenced was blood. The receptor source for this set is a man aged 35 to 55 with Graves' ophthalmopathy.

This clonotype was seen at least ten times. This chain joins TRBV30 and TRBJ2-5, with D possibly matching TRBD1 (5 bases). Germline V gene sequence: CDR1 GTSNPN, CDR2 SVGIG (reference sequence). V was cut by 1 base and J by 5 bases, with 14 bases left in between. CDR3 length: 14 residues. This chain's CDR3 is CAWSARGRVETQYF. The CDR3 nucleotides read TGTGCCTGGAGTGCTAGGGGTAGGGTCGAGACCCAGTACTTC.

This clonotype appeared many times. The chain combines TRBV11-3 with TRBJ2-2, with D possibly being TRBD2 (6 bases). The V and J ends lost 5 bases and 5 bases respectively, with 9 bases between them. Germline V gene data show CDR1 as SGHNT and CDR2 as YENEEA. This CDR3 spans 13 amino acids. Here the CDR3 DNA reads TGTGCCAGCAGCCAACGGGGGACCGGGGAGCTGTTTTTT. This encodes CASSQRGTGELFF.

This rearrangement joins TRBV3-1 to TRBJ2-7; 9 bases agree with TRBD2. V lost 2 bases, J lost 0 bases, and 11 bases stayed unmatched. The CDR3 is 18 amino acids. CDR1 LGHDT and CDR2 YNNKEL come from the germline V gene (reference sequence). The CDR3 DNA reads TGTGCCAGCAGCCAACCCCGAGGGAGTAGCGGGAGCTCCTACGAGCAGTACTTC. Protein sequence: CASSQPRGSSGSSYEQYF.

The chain uses TRBV7-9 and TRBJ2-3; 9 nucleotides match TRBD2. This CDR3 is 17 amino acids long. The germline V gene encodes CDR1 SEHNR and CDR2 FQNEAQ (reference sequence). Germline trimming cut 4 bases from V and 2 bases from J; bases unmatched to any gene: 10. CDR3 nucleotides: TGTGCCAGCAGCTCCCGGGGGCGGGGGGGTTTCACAGATACGCAGTATTTT. This translates into CASSSRGRGGFTDTQYF. Full variable domain (outside the CDR3, taken from reference TRBV7-9 and TRBJ2-3): DTGVSQNPRHKITKRGQNVTFRCDPISEHNRLYWYRQTLGQGPEFLTYFQNEAQLEKSRLLSDRFSAERPKGSFSTLEIQRTEQGDSAMYLCASSSRGRGGFTDTQYFGPGTRLTVL.

The chain has TRBV6-2 or TRBV6-3 and TRBJ2-3; D perhaps matches TRBD2 (6 bases). Trimming pared 4 bases from V and 2 bases from J, leaving 13 bases between. Germline V CDR1 and CDR2: MNHEY, SVGEGT. CDR3 length equals 15 residues. In nucleotides, the CDR3 is TGTGCCAGCAGTTTCCGGGGGAGTCCCACAGATACGCAGTATTTT. Its protein is CASSFRGSPTDTQYF.

About this clonotype itself: At one end, the junction sequence differs from germline, possibly due to a read error. V usage is TRBV11-2 and J usage is TRBJ1-1; D possibly corresponds to TRBD1 (5 bases). The CDR3 contains 17 residues. Germline CDR1 and CDR2: SGHAT and FQNNGV. This CDR3 is CASSHPPGVIMNTEAFF. The CDR3 DNA reads as TGCGCCAGCAGCCATCCCCCGGGGGTAATCATGAACACTGAAGCTTTCTTT.

This clonotype was seen only a few times. The V and J genes are TRBV24-1 and TRBJ2-1, with 8 bases matching TRBD2. CDR1 is KGHDR and CDR2 is SFDVKD in the germline V gene. The CDR3 consists of 16 residues. The J segment lost 5 bases and the V segment lost 3 bases, leaving 8 bases of the junction unmatched. The CDR3 is CATSDKLAGPDNEQFF. The CDR3 coding sequence is TGTGCCACCAGTGATAAGCTAGCGGGCCCAGACAATGAGCAGTTCTTC.